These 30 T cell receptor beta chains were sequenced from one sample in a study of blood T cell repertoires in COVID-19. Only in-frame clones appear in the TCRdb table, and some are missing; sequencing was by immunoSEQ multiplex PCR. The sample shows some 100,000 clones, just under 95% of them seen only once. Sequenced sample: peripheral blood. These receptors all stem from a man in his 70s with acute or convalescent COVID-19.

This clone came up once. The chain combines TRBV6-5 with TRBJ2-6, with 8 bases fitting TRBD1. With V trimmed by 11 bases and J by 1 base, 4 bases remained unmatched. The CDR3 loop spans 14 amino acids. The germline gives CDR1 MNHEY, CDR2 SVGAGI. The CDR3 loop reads CAVRGRSGANVLTF. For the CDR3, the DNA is TGTGCCGTCAGGGGGCGATCTGGGGCCAACGTCCTGACTTTC.

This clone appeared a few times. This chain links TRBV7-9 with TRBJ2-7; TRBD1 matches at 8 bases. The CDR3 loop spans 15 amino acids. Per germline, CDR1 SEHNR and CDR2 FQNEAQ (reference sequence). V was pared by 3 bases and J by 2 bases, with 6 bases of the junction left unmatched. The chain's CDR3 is CASSFGQGKTYEQYF. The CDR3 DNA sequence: TGTGCCAGCAGCTTCGGACAGGGAAAGACCTACGAGCAGTACTTC.

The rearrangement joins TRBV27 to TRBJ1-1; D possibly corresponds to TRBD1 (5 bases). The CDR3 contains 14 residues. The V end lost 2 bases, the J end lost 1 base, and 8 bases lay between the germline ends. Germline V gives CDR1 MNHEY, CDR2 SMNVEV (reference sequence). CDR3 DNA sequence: TGTGCCAGCAGTTTAATGGGGCAGAACACTGAAGCTTTCTTT. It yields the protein CASSLMGQNTEAFF.

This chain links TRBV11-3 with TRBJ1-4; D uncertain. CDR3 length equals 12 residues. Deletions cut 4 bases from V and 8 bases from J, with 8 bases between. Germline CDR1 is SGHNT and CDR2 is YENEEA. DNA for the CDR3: TGTGCCAGCAGCTCGGGGAGGGAAAAACTGTTTTTT. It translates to CASSSGREKLFF.

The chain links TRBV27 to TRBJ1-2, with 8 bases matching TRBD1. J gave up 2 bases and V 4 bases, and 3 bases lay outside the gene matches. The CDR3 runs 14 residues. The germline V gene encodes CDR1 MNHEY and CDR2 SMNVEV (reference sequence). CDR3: CASSWDRTNYGYTF. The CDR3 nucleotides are TGTGCCAGCAGTTGGGACAGGACCAACTATGGCTACACCTTC.

The DNA of the CDR3 is TGCAGCGTTGAATTAGGTCACGGGACCGGGGAGCTGTTTTTT. As protein: CSVELGHGTGELFF. V usage is TRBV29-1 and J usage is TRBJ2-2; D uncertain. V was trimmed by 2 bases and J by 5 bases, leaving 12 bases between them. There are 14 residues in the CDR3. Looked up from germline, CDR1 is SQVTM and CDR2 is ANQGSEA.

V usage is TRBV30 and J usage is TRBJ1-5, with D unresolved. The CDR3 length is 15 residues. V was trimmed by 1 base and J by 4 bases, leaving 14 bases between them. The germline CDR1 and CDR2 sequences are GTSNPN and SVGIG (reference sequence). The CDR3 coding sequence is TGTGCCTGGAGTGCGGGTCACTTAATAAATCAGCCCCAGCATTTT. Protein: CAWSAGHLINQPQHF. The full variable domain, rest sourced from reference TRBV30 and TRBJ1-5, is SQTIHQWPATLVQPVGSPLSLECTVEGTSNPNLYWYRQAAGRGLQLLFYSVGIGQISSEVPQNLSASRPQDRQFILSSKKLLLSDSGFYLCAWSAGHLINQPQHFGDGTRLSIL.

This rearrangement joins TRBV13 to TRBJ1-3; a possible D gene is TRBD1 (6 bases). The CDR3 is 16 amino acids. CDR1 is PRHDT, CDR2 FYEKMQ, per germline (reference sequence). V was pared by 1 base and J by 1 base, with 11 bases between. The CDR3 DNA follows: TGTGCCAGCAGCTTAGTGGGGGCTCCTTCTGGAAACACCATATATTTT. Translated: CASSLVGAPSGNTIYF.

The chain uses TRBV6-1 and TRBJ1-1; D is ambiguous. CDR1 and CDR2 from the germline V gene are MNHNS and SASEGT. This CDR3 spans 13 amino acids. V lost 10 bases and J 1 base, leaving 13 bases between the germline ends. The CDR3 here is CAILEPENTEAFF. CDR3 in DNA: TGTGCCATCCTCGAACCAGAGAACACTGAAGCTTTCTTT.

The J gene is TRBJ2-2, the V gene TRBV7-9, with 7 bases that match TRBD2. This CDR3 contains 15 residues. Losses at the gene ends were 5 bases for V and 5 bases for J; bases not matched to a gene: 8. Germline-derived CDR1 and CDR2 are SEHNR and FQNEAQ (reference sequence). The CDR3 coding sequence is TGTGCCAGCAGCCGCTGGACTAGTGGGACCGGGGAGCTGTTTTTT. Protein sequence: CASSRWTSGTGELFF.

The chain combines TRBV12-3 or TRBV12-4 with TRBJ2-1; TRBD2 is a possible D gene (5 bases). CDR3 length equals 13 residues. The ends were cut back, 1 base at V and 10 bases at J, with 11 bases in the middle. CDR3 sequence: CASSLGSGEEQFF. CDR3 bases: TGTGCCAGCAGTTTAGGGTCTGGGGAGGAGCAGTTCTTC.

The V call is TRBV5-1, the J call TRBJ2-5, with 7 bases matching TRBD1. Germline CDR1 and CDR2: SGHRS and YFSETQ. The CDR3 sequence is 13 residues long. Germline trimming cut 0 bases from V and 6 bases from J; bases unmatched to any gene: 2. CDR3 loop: CASSLEGAQTQYF. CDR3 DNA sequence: TGCGCCAGCAGCTTGGAGGGGGCGCAGACCCAGTACTTC.

CDR3 bases: TGTGCCAGCAGCTTAGACCCAGGGGTAGAGCAGTTCTTC. Its translation is CASSLDPGVEQFF. The chain uses TRBV7-7 and TRBJ2-1, with D perhaps TRBD1 (6 bases). The CDR3 has 13 residues. Germline V gene sequence: CDR1 SSHAT, CDR2 FNYEAQ (reference sequence). V was trimmed by 1 base and J by 10 bases, leaving 11 bases between them. The full variable domain, with the rest looked up from reference TRBV7-7 and TRBJ2-1, is GAGVSQSPRYKVTKRGQDVTLRCDPISSHATLYWYQQALGQGPEFLTYFNYEAQPDKSGLPSDRFSAERPEGSISTLTIQRTEQRDSAMYRCASSLDPGVEQFFGPGTRLTVL.

The CDR3 is CASSSGKIDLESYNEQFF. For the CDR3, the DNA is TGTGCCAGCAGCTCCGGAAAAATAGACTTGGAAAGCTACAATGAGCAGTTCTTC. The chain couples TRBV7-6 to TRBJ2-1; D call uncertain. Per the germline V gene, CDR1 is SGHVS and CDR2 is FNYEAQ. CDR3 length: 18 amino acids. Trimming removed 4 bases from V and 3 bases from J, with 22 bases in between.

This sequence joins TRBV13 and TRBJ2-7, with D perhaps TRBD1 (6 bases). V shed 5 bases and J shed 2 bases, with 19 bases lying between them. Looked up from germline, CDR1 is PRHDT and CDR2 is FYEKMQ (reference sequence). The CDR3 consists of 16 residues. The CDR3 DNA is TGTGCCAGCAGCATCGACCCCAACAGGGCAACCTACGAGCAGTACTTC. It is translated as CASSIDPNRATYEQYF.

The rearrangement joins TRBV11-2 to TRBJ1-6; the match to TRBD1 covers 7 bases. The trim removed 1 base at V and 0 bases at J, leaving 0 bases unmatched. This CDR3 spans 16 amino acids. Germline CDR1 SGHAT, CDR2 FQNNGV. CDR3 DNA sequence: TGTGCCAGCAGCTTAGCAGGGGGCTCCTATAATTCACCCCTCCACTTT. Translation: CASSLAGGSYNSPLHF. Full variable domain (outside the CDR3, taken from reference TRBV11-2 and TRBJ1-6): EAGVAQSPRYKIIEKRQSVAFWCNPISGHATLYWYQQILGQGPKLLIQFQNNGVVDDSQLPKDRFSAERLKGVDSTLKIQPAKLEDSAVYLCASSLAGGSYNSPLHFGNGTRLTVT.

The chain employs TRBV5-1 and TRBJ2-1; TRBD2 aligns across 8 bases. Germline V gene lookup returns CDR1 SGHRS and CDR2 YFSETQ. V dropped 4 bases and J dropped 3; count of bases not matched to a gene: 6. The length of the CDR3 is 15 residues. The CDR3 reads CASSRAGVSYNEQFF. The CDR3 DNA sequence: TGCGCCAGCAGCCGAGCGGGAGTGAGCTACAATGAGCAGTTCTTC.

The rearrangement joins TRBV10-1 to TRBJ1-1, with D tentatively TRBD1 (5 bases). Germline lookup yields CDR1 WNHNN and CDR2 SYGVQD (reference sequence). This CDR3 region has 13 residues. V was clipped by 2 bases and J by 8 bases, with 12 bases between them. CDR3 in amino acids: CASSEDSLREAFF. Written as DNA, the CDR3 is TGCGCCAGCAGTGAGGACAGCCTTAGGGAAGCTTTCTTT.

CDR3 DNA: TGTGCCAGTAGTACCCCGACAGGGTACAATGAGCAGTTCTTC. It is translated as CASSTPTGYNEQFF. This chain uses TRBV19 with TRBJ2-1, with 7 positions matching TRBD1. The junction had 4 bases not matched to a gene; V was cut back by 4 bases and J by 4 bases. The CDR3 sequence is 14 residues long. Germline CDR1 and CDR2: LNHDA and SQIVND (reference sequence).

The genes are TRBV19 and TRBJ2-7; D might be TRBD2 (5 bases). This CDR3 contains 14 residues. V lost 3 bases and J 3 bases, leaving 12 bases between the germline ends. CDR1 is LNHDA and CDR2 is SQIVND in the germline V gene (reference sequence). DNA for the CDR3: TGTGCCAGTAGTATGTGGGTCGGGGACTACGAGCAGTACTTC. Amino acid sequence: CASSMWVGDYEQYF.

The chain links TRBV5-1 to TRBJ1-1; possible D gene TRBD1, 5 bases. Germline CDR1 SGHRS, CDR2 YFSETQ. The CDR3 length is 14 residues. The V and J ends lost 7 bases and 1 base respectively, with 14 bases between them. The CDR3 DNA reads TGCGCCAGCCGGAGGGACCCGACGAACACTGAAGCTTTCTTT. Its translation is CASRRDPTNTEAFF.

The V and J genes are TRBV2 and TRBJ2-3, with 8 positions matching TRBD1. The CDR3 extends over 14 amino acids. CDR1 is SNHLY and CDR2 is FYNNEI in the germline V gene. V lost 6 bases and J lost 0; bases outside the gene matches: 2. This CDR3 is CASRRQGSTDTQYF. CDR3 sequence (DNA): TGTGCCAGCAGAAGACAGGGGAGCACAGATACGCAGTATTTT.

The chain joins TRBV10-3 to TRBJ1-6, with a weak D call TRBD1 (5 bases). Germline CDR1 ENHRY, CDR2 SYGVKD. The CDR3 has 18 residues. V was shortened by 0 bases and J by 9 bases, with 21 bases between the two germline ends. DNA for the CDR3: TGTGCCATCAGTGAGTCTGGGAGGGGCCAGGATATAGGTTCACCCCTCCACTTT. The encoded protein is CAISESGRGQDIGSPLHF.

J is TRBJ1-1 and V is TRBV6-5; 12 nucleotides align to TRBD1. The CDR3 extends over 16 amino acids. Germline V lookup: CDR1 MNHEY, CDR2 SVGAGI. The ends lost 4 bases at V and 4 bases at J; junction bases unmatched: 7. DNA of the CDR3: TGTGCCAGCAGTTGGGACAGGGGGCTGTTTGGCACTGAAGCTTTCTTT. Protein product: CASSWDRGLFGTEAFF.

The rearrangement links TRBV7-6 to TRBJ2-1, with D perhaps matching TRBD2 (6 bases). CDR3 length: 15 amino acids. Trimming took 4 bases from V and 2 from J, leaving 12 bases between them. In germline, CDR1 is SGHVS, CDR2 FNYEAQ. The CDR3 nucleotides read TGTGCCAGCAGCTCCTGGGGGGTAACCTACAATGAGCAGTTCTTC. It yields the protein CASSSWGVTYNEQFF.

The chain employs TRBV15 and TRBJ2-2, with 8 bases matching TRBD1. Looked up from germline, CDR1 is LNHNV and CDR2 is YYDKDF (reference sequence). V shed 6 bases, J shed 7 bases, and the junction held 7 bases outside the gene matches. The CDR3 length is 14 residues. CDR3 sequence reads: CATREQGDIGELFF. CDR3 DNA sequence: TGTGCCACCAGGGAACAGGGGGATATCGGGGAGCTGTTTTTT.

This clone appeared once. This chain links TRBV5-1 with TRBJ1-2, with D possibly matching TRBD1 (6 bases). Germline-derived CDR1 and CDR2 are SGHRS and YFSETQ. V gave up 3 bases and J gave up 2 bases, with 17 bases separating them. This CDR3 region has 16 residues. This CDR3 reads CASSSGNTGLNYGYTF. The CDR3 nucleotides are TGCGCCAGCAGCTCGGGAAACACAGGGTTGAACTATGGCTACACCTTC.

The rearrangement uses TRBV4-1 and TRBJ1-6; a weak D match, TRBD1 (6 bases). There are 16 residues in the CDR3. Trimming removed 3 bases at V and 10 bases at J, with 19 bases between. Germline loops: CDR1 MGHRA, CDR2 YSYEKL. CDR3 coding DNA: TGCGCCAGCAGCCAGCGGTTAGGGGGTGTAAGGTCACCCCTCCACTTT. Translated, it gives CASSQRLGGVRSPLHF.

The CDR3 region is CASRTDRGFNQPQHF. For the CDR3, the DNA is TGTGCCAGCAGAACGGACAGGGGATTCAATCAGCCCCAGCATTTT. This rearrangement joins TRBV6-5 to TRBJ1-5; TRBD1 aligns across 9 bases. CDR1 and CDR2 from the germline V gene are MNHEY and SVGAGI. The J segment lost 3 bases and the V segment lost 6 bases, leaving 6 bases of the junction unmatched. The CDR3 contains 15 residues.

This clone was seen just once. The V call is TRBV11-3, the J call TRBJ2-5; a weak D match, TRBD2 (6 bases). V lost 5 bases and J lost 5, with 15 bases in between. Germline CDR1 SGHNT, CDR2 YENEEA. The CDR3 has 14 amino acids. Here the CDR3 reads CASSRGGPRETQYF. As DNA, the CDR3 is TGTGCCAGCAGCCGCGGAGGGCCTAGGGAGACCCAGTACTTC.